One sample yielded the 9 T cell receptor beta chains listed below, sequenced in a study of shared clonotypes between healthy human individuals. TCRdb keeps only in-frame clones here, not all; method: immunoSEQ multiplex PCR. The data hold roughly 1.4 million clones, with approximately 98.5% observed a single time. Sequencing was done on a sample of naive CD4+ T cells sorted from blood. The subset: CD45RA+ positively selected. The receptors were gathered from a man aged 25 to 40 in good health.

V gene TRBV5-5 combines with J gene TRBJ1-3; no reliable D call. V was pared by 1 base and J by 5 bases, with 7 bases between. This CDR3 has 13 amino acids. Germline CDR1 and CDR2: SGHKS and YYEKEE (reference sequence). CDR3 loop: CASSLWGRNTIYF. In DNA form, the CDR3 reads TGTGCCAGCAGCTTGTGGGGAAGAAACACCATATATTTT.

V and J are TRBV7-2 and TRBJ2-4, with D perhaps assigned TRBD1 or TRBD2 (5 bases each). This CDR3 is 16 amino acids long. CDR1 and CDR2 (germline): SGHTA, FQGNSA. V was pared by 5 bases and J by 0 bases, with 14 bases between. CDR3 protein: CASSPAGGLAKNIQYF. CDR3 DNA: TGTGCCAGCAGCCCTGCTGGGGGATTAGCCAAAAACATTCAGTACTTC. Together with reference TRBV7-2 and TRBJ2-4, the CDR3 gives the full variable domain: GAGVSQSPSNKVTEKGKDVELRCDPISGHTALYWYRQSLGQGLEFLIYFQGNSAPDKSGLPSDRFSAERTGGSVSTLTIQRTQQEDSAVYLCASSPAGGLAKNIQYFGAGTRLSVL.

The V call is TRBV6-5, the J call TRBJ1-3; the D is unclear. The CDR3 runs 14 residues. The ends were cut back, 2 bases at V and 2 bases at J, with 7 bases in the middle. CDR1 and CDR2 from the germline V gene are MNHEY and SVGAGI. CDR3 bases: TGTGCCAGCAGTTACCGTTGGACTGGAAACACCATATATTTT. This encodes CASSYRWTGNTIYF.

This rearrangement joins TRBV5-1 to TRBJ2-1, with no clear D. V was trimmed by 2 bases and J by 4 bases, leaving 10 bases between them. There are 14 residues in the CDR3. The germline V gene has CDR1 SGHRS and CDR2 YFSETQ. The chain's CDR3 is CASSLDGWYNEQFF. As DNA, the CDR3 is TGCGCCAGCAGCTTAGACGGGTGGTACAATGAGCAGTTCTTC.

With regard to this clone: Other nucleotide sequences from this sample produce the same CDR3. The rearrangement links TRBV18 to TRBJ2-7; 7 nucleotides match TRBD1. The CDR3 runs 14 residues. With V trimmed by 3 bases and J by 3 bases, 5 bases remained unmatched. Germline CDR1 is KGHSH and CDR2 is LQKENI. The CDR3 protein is CASSPPGQIYEQYF. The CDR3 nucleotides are TGTGCCAGCTCACCTCCGGGACAGATCTACGAGCAGTACTTC.

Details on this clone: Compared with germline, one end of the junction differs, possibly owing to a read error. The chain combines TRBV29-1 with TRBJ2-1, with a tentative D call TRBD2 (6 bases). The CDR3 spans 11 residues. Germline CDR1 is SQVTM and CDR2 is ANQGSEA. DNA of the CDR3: TGCAGCGTTGAATCCCCCCTTGGAGGGATCTTC. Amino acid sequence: CSVESPLGGIF.

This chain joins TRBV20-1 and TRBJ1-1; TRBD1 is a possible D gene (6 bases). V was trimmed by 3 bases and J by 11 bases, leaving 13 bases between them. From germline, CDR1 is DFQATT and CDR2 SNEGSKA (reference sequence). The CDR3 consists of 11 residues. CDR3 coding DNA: TGCAGTGCTAGTAGTAGGGGGGCGGCTTTCTTT. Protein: CSASSRGAAFF.

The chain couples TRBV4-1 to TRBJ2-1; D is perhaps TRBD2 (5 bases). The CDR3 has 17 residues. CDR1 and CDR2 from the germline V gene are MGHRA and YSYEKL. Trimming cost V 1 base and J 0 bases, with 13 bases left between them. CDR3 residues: CASSQGVSGSSYNEQFF. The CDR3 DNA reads TGCGCCAGCAGCCAAGGCGTGAGCGGAAGCTCCTACAATGAGCAGTTCTTC.

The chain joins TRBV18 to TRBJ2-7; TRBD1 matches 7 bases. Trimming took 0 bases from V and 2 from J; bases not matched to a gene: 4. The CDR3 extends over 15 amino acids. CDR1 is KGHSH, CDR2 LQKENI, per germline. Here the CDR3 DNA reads TGTGCCAGCTCACCACCAACAGGGGATACCTACGAGCAGTACTTC. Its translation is CASSPPTGDTYEQYF.